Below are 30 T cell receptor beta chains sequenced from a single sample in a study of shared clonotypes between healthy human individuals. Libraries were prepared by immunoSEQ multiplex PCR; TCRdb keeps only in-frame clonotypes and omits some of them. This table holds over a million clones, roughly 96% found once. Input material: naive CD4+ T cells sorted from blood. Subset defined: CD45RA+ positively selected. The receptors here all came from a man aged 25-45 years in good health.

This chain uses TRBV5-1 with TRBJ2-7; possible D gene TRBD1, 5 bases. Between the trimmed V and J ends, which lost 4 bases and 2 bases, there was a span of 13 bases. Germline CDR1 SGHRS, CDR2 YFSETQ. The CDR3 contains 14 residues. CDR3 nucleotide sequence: TGCGCCAGCAGCCCCGATTCCAGGGCCTACGAGCAGTACTTC. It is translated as CASSPDSRAYEQYF.

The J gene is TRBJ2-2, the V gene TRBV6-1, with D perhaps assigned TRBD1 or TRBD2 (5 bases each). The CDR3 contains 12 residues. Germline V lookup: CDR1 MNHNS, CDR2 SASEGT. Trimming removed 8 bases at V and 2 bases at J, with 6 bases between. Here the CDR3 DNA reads TGTGCCAGCCGGGACAACACCGGGGAGCTGTTTTTT. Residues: CASRDNTGELFF.

The DNA for the CDR3 is TGTGCCAGCTTCTCTGGCGGGATGGCAGATACGCAGTATTTT. Amino acid sequence: CASFSGGMADTQYF. The chain links TRBV28 to TRBJ2-3; D may be TRBD2 (6 bases). The length of the CDR3 is 14 residues. Germline V gives CDR1 MDHEN, CDR2 SYDVKM. Trimming took off 8 bases at V and 4 bases at J, with 16 bases between the two ends. Together with reference TRBV28 and TRBJ2-3, the CDR3 gives the full variable domain: DVKVTQSSRYLVKRTGEKVFLECVQDMDHENMFWYRQDPGLGLRLIYFSYDVKMKEKGDIPEGYSVSREKKERFSLILESASTNQTSMYLCASFSGGMADTQYFGPGTRLTVL.

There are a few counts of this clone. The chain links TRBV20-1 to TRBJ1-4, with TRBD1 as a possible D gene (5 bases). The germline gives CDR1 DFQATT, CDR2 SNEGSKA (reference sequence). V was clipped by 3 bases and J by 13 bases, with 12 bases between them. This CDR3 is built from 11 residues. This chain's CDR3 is CSASRAGLLFF. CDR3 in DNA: TGCAGTGCTAGCAGGGCAGGGTTACTGTTTTTT.

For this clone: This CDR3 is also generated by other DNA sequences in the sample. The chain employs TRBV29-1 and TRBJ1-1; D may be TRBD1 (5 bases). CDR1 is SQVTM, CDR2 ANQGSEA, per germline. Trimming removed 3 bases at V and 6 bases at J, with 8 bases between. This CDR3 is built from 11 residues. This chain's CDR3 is CSVDRVPEAFF. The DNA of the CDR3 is TGCAGCGTTGACAGGGTCCCTGAAGCTTTCTTT.

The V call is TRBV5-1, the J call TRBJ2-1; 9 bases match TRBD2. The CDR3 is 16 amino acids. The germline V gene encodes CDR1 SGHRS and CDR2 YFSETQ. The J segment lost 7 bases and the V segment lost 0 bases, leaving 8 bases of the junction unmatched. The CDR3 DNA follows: TGCGCCAGCAGCTTGGAAGGCGGGAGGGCCGCGAATGAGCAGTTCTTC. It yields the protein CASSLEGGRAANEQFF. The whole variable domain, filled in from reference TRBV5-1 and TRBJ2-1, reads KAGVTQTPRYLIKTRGQQVTLSCSPISGHRSVSWYQQTPGQGLQFLFEYFSETQRNKGNFPGRFSGRQFSNSRSEMNVSTLELGDSALYLCASSLEGGRAANEQFFGPGTRLTVL.

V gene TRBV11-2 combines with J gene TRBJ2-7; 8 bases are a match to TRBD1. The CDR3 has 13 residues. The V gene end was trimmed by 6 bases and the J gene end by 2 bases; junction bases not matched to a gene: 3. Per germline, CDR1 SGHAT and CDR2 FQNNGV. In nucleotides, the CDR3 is TGTGCCAGCAGGTCAGGGGGCACCTACGAGCAGTACTTC. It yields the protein CASRSGGTYEQYF.

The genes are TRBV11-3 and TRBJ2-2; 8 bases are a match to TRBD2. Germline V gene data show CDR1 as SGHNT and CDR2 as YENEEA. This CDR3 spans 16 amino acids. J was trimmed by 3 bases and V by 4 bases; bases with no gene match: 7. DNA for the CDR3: TGTGCCAGCAGCTCGATAGCGGGACGGTACACCGGGGAGCTGTTTTTT. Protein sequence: CASSSIAGRYTGELFF.

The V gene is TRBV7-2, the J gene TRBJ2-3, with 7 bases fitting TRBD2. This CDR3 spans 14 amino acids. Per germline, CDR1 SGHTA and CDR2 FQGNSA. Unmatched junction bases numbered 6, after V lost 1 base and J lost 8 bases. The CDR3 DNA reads TGTGCCAGCAGCTTAGGGGGGGAGGGAGTTACGCAGTATTTT. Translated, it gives CASSLGGEGVTQYF.

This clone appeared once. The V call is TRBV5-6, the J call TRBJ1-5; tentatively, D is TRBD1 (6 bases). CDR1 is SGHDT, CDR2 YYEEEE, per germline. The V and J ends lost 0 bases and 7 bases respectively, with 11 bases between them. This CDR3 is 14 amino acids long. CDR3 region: CASSLAGVRQPQHF. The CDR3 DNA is TGTGCCAGCAGCTTGGCAGGGGTCCGCCAGCCCCAGCATTTT.

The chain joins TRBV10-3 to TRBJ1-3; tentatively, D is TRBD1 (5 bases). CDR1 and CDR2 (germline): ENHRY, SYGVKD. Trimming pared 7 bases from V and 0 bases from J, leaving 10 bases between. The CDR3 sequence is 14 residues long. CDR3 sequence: CAITGGGSGNTIYF. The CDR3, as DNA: TGTGCCATCACCGGGGGTGGCTCTGGAAACACCATATATTTT.

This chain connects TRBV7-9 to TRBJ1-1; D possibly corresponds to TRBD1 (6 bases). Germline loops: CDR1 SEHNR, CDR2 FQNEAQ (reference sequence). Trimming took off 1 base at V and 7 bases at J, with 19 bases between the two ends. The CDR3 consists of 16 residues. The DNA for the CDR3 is TGTGCCAGCAGCTTAGGGGCGGGGACGAAGGGGGGTGAAGCTTTCTTT. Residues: CASSLGAGTKGGEAFF. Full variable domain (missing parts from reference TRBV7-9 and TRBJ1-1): DTGVSQNPRHKITKRGQNVTFRCDPISEHNRLYWYRQTLGQGPEFLTYFQNEAQLEKSRLLSDRFSAERPKGSFSTLEIQRTEQGDSAMYLCASSLGAGTKGGEAFFGQGTRLTVV.

This CDR3 is CASSYTGSNQPQHF. CDR3 in DNA: TGTGCCAGCAGTTATACAGGGAGCAATCAGCCCCAGCATTTT. V gene TRBV6-6 combines with J gene TRBJ1-5; tentative D call: TRBD1 (6 bases). This CDR3 has 14 residues. V was trimmed by 3 bases and J by 1 base, leaving 7 bases between them. Per germline, CDR1 MNHNY and CDR2 SVGAGI (reference sequence).

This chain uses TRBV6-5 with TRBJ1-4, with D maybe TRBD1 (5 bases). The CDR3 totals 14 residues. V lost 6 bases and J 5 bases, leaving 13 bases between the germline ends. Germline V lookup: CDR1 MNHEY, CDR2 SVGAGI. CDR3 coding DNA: TGTGCCAGCAGAGGGACCCCCAAGAATGAAAAACTGTTTTTT. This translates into CASRGTPKNEKLFF.

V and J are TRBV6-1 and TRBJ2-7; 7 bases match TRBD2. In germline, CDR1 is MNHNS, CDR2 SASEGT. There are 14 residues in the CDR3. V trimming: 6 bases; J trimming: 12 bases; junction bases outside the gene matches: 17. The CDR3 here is CASRSRDRGGGPYF. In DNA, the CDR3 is TGTGCCAGCAGGTCCCGGGACCGCGGCGGGGGACCGTACTTC.

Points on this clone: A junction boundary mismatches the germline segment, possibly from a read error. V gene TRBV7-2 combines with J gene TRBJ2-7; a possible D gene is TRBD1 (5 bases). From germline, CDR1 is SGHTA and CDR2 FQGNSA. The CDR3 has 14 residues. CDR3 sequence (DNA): TGTGCCAGCAGGCTCGACAGATACTCCAACGAGCAGTACTTC. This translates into CASRLDRYSNEQYF.

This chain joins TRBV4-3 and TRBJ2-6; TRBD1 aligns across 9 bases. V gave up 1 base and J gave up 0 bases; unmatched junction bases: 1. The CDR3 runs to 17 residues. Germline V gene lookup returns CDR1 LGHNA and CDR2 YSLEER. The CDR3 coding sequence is TGCGCCAGCAGCCAAGGACAGGGGGGCTCTGGGGCCAACGTCCTGACTTTC. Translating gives CASSQGQGGSGANVLTF.

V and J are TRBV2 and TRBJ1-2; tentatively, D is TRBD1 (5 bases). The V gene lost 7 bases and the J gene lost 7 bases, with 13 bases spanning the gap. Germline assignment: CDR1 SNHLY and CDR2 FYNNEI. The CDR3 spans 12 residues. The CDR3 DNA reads TGTGCCAGCATACAGGTTTTCTTTGGCTACACCTTC. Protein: CASIQVFFGYTF.

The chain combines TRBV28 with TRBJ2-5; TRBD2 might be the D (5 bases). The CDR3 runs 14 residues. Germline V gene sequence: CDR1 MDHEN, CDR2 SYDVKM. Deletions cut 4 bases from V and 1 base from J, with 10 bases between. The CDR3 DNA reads TGTGCCAGCAGTTCTGCGGGTATCCAAGAGACCCAGTACTTC. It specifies CASSSAGIQETQYF.

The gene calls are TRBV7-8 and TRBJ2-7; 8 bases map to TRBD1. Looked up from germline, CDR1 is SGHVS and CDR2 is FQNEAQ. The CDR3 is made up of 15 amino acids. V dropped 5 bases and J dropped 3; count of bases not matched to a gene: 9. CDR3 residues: CASSPPDRGGYEQYF. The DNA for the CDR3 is TGTGCCAGCAGCCCCCCCGACAGGGGCGGCTACGAGCAGTACTTC.

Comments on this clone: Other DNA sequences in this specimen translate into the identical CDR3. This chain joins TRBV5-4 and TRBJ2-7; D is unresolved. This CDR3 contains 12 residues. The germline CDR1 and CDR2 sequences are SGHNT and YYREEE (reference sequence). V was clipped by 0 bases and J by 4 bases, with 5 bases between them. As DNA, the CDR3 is TGTGCCAGCAGCTTGGGTGCTTACGAGCAGTACTTC. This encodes CASSLGAYEQYF.

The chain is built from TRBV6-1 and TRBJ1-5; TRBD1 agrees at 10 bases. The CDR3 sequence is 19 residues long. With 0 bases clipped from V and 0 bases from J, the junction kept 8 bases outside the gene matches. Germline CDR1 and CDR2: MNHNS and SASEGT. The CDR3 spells CASSEAAGQGINSNQPQHF. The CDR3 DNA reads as TGTGCCAGCAGTGAAGCGGCGGGACAGGGGATTAATAGCAATCAGCCCCAGCATTTT.

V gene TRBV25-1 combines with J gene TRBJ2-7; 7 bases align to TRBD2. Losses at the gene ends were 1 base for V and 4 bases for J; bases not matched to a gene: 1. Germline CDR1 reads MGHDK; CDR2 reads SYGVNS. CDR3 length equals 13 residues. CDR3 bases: TGTGCCAGCAGTGAATTCGGGAGGTACGAGCAGTACTTC. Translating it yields CASSEFGRYEQYF.

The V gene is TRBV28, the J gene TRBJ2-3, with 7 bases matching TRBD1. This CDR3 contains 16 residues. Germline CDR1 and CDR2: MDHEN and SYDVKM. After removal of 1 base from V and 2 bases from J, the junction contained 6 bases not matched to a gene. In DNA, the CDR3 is TGTGCCAGCAGTTTATTTCGGACAGGACTCACAGATACGCAGTATTTT. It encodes CASSLFRTGLTDTQYF.

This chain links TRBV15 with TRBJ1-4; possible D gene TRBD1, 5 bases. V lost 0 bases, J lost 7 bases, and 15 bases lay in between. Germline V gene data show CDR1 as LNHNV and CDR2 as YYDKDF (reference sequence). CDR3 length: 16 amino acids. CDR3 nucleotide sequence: TGTGCCACCAGCAGAGATCTCCGGACAACGAGTGAAAAACTGTTTTTT. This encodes CATSRDLRTTSEKLFF.

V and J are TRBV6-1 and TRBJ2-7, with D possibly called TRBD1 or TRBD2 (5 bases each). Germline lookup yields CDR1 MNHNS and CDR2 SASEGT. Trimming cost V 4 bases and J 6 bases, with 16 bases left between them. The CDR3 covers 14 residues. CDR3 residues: CASSGVAGSTEQYF. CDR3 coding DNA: TGTGCCAGCAGTGGGGTGGCAGGGAGTACCGAGCAGTACTTC.

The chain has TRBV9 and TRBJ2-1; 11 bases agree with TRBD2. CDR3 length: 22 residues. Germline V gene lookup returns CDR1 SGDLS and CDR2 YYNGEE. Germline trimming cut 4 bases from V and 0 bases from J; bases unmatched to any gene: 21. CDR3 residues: CASSSRGVAGGPNRVSYNEQFF. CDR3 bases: TGTGCCAGCAGCTCGCGAGGGGTAGCGGGAGGGCCCAATAGAGTCTCCTACAATGAGCAGTTCTTC.

The CDR3 spells CASSPGTVNQETQYF. CDR3 sequence (DNA): TGTGCCAGCAGTCCCGGGACAGTCAATCAAGAGACCCAGTACTTC. The V gene is TRBV28, the J gene TRBJ2-5, with 7 bases that match TRBD1. V gave up 5 bases and J gave up 2 bases; unmatched junction bases: 8. The CDR3 has 15 amino acids. The germline V gene has CDR1 MDHEN and CDR2 SYDVKM.

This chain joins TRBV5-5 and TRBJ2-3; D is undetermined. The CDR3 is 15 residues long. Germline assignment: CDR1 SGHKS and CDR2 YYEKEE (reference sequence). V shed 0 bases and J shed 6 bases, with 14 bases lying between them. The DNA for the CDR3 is TGTGCCAGCAGCTTGGCGGGCCAGGATGCCGATACGCAGTATTTT. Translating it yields CASSLAGQDADTQYF.

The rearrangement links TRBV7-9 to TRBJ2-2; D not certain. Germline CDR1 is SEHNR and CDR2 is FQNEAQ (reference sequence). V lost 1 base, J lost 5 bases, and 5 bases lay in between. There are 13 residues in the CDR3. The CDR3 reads CASSLDVTGELFF. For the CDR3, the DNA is TGTGCCAGCAGCTTAGATGTGACCGGGGAGCTGTTTTTT.